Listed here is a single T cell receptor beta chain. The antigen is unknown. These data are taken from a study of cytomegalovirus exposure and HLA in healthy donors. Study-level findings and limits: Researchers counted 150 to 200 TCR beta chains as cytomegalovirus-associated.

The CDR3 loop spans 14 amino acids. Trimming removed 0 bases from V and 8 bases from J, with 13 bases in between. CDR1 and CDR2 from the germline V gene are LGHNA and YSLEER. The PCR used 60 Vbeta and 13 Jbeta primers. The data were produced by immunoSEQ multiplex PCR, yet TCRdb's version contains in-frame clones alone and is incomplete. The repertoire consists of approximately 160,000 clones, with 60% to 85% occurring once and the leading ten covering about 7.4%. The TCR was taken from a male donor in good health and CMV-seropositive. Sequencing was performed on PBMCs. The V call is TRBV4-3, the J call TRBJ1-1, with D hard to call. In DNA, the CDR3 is TGCGCCAGCAGCCAAGATACTACCCGACCCGAAGCTTTCTTT. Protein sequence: CASSQDTTRPEAFF.